What follows describes a single TCR beta chain. Its antigen remains unidentified. This entry comes from a study of T cell responses to AZD1222 COVID-19 vaccine. Study at large: Second-dose intervals of approximately 4 or approximately 12 weeks were pooled. Notes on the study in general: Spike-specific TCRs gained breadth and depth after people received two AZD1222 doses. Possibly, clonal diversity was underestimated; donors were largely white British and included more females.

TCRdb's table, derived via immunoSEQ multiplex PCR, lists solely in-frame clones and lacks some. This sample has about 160,000 clones, with 90% to 95% found just once. Germline V gives CDR1 SGHNT, CDR2 YYREEE (reference sequence). This CDR3 region has 15 residues. The junction had 8 bases not matched to a gene; V was cut back by 1 base and J by 5 bases. The origin of this receptor is an adult in good health. The V call is TRBV5-4, the J call TRBJ2-5; 7 nucleotides line up with TRBD2. The sequencing here drew on peripheral blood, taken on day 0 of AZD1222 vaccination. The CDR3 nucleotides are TGTGCCAGCAGCTTGTTAACGGGGGGAGGGGAGACCCAGTACTTC. This translates into CASSLLTGGGETQYF.